The clone carrying this T cell receptor beta chain appeared many times. Its antigen is unknown. The source of the sample is a study of T-cell reconstitution after alpha-beta-depleted transplantation in children. As it was prepared, the TCRbeta library received unique molecular identifiers. TCRdb recomputed calls from the PCR reads with MiXCR, one row per CDR3 protein. The sample lists more than 400,000 distinct CDR3 sequences; 11% were seen once. Overall study results and limits: Several patients had high TCRbeta diversity at day 60; it came from surviving recipient T cells and thymic progenitors. Newly produced T cells mostly provided counts and TCRbeta diversity after one year, as hyperexpanded clones declined. Reports say that about two months after transplant, the alpha-beta T cells came out of several hundred graft clones that had expanded.

Sequenced here: PBMCs, mostly from graft donor cells, sampled 180 days after TCRalphabeta/CD19-depleted stem cell transplant. This receptor was taken from a female patient aged 2-10 years who had a stem cell transplant for aplastic anemia, so the T cells may come from the graft donor.

The CDR3 coding sequence is TGCAGTGCCCATTCTGGAAACACCATATATTTT. Translated, it gives CSAHSGNTIYF. The genes are TRBV29-1 and TRBJ1-3; unclear D gene. The CDR3 consists of 11 residues. CDR1 and CDR2 (germline): SQVTM, ANQGSEA.